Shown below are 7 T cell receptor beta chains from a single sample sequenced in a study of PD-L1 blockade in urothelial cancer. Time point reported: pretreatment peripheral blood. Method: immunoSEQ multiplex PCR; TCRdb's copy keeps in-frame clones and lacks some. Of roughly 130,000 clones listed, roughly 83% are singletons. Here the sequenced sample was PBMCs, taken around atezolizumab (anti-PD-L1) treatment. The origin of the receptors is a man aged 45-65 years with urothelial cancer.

CDR3 protein: CATSPDSRGRRYGYTF. CDR3 nucleotide sequence: TGTGCCACCAGCCCGGATAGCAGGGGGCGCAGGTATGGCTACACCTTC. This chain links TRBV15 with TRBJ1-2; 8 nucleotides agree with TRBD1. Germline loops: CDR1 LNHNV, CDR2 YYDKDF (reference sequence). The CDR3 extends over 16 amino acids. J gave up 5 bases and V 5 bases, and 13 bases lay outside the gene matches.

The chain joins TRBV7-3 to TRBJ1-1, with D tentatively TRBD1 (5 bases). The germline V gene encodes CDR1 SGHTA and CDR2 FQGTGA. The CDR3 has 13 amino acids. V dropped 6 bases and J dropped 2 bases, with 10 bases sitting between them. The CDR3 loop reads CASSQGTNTEAFF. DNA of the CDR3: TGTGCCAGCAGTCAGGGTACTAACACTGAAGCTTTCTTT.

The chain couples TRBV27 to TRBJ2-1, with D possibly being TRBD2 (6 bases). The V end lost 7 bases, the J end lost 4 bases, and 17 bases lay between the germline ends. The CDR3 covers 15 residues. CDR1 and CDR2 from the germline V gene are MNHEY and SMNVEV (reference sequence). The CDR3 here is CASTPGTHPYNEQFF. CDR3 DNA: TGTGCCAGCACCCCCGGGACTCACCCGTACAATGAGCAGTTCTTC.

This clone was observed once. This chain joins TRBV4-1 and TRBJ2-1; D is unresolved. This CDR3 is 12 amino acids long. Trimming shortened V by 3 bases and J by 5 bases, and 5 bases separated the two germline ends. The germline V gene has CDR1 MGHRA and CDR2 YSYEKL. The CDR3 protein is CASSQGNNEQFF. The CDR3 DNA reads TGCGCCAGCAGCCAGGGCAACAATGAGCAGTTCTTC.

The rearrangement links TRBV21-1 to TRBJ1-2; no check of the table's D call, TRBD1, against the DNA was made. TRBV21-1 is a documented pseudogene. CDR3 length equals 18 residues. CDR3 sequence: CASSKGEDSRKFNYGYTF. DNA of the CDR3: TGTGCCAGCAGCAAAGGAGAGGACAGCAGGAAATTTAACTATGGCTACACCTTC.

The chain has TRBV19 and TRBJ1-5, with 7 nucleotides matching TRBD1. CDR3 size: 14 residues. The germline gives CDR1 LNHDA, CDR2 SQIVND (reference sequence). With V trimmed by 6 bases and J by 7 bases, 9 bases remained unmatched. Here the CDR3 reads CASSKDRPGQPQHF. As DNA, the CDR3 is TGTGCCAGTAGCAAGGACAGGCCAGGACAGCCCCAGCATTTT.

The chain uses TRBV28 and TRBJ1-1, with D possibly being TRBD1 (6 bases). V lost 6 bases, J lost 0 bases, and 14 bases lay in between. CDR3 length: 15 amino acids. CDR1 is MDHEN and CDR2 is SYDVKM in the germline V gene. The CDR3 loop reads CASRPRNRVNTEAFF. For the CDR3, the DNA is TGTGCCAGCAGGCCCCGAAACAGGGTGAACACTGAAGCTTTCTTT. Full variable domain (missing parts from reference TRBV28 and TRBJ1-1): DVKVTQSSRYLVKRTGEKVFLECVQDMDHENMFWYRQDPGLGLRLIYFSYDVKMKEKGDIPEGYSVSREKKERFSLILESASTNQTSMYLCASRPRNRVNTEAFFGQGTRLTVV.